Here is one T cell receptor (beta chain) with its context. The data were obtained in a study of blood T cell repertoires in COVID-19. Overall study context: Acute and convalescent COVID-19 samples came from the United States, Italy and Spain.

The participants were between 18 and 89 years old and came from some 23 US areas. CDR1 is KGHSH and CDR2 is LQKENI in the germline V gene. J lost 7 bases, V lost 4 bases, and 7 bases had no gene match. The CDR3 sequence is 13 residues long. The protocol was immunoSEQ multiplex PCR, while the TCRdb copy is restricted to in-frame clones and leaves out a portion. The sample contains about 210,000 clones, approximately 85% of which appear only once. Sequencing input: PBMCs or T cells enriched from blood (not recorded which). The receptor comes from a man aged 40-55 years with acute COVID-19. The chain joins TRBV18 to TRBJ2-7, with 7 bases fitting TRBD1. The CDR3 spells CASSLGQDGEQYF. The DNA of the CDR3 is TGTGCCAGCTCACTTGGACAGGACGGTGAGCAGTACTTC. The entire variable domain, with the rest obtained from reference TRBV18 and TRBJ2-7, is as follows: NAGVMQNPRHLVRRRGQEARLRCSPMKGHSHVYWYRQLPEEGLKFMVYLQKENIIDESGMPKERFSAEFPKEGPSILRIQQVVRGDSAAYFCASSLGQDGEQYFGPGTRLTVT.